Following are 20 T cell receptor beta chains from one sample sequenced in a study of T-cell reconstitution after alpha-beta-depleted transplantation in children. This sample's TCRbeta library carried unique molecular identifier barcodes. TCRdb re-called the PCR reads through MiXCR, storing one row per CDR3 protein. Of approximately 79,000 distinct CDR3 sequences in the sample, 18% were seen once. The specimen comprised PBMCs, mostly from graft donor cells, sampled 360 days after TCRalphabeta/CD19-depleted stem cell transplant. These receptors originate from a male patient between 2 and 10 years old who had a stem cell transplant for acute lymphoblastic leukemia, so the T cells may come from the graft donor.

This clonotype was seen many times. This chain joins TRBV12-3 or TRBV12-4 and TRBJ2-7, with TRBD1 as a possible D gene (5 bases). Trimming cost V 3 bases and J 2 bases, with 8 bases left between them. The CDR3 has 13 amino acids. The CDR3 region is CASSFGHTYEQYF. In DNA form, the CDR3 reads TGTGCCAGCAGTTTCGGACATACCTACGAGCAGTACTTC.

The chain links TRBV20-1 to TRBJ2-1, with 7 positions matching TRBD2. Germline CDR1 is DFQATT and CDR2 is SNEGSKA (reference sequence). This CDR3 has 12 residues. CDR3 nucleotides: TGCAGAGCGGGGCCGGGGTACAATGAGCAGTTCTTC. Translated: CRAGPGYNEQFF.

This chain uses TRBV12-3 or TRBV12-4 with TRBJ1-5; D ambiguous. The V and J ends lost 5 bases and 5 bases respectively, with 19 bases between them. The CDR3 has 16 amino acids. The CDR3 DNA follows: TGTGCCAGCAGTCTCCACCGAGGCCCCCTTCATCAGCCCCAGCATTTT. This translates into CASSLHRGPLHQPQHF.

V gene TRBV24-1 combines with J gene TRBJ2-7; possibly TRBD2 for D (6 bases). V dropped 4 bases and J dropped 3 bases, with 12 bases sitting between them. The germline CDR1 and CDR2 sequences are KGHDR and SFDVKD. CDR3 length: 14 amino acids. The CDR3 DNA reads as TGTGCCACCAGTGACGGTGGGGGGTACTACGAGCAGTACTTC. Residues: CATSDGGGYYEQYF.

This clonotype was seen a handful of times. The chain links TRBV7-9 to TRBJ2-2; D unresolved. Trimming removed 6 bases at V and 2 bases at J, with 10 bases between. The CDR3 sequence is 14 residues long. CDR1 and CDR2 (germline): SEHNR, FQNEAQ (reference sequence). The DNA for the CDR3 is TGTGCCAGCAGTCTCATTTCAAACACCGGGGAGCTGTTTTTT. Translation: CASSLISNTGELFF. The full variable domain, with the rest looked up from reference TRBV7-9 and TRBJ2-2, is DTGVSQNPRHKITKRGQNVTFRCDPISEHNRLYWYRQTLGQGPEFLTYFQNEAQLEKSRLLSDRFSAERPKGSFSTLEIQRTEQGDSAMYLCASSLISNTGELFFGEGSRLTVL.

This clonotype occurred many times. The chain joins TRBV3-1 to TRBJ1-6, with 8 positions matching TRBD1. CDR3 length equals 15 residues. Germline lookup yields CDR1 LGHDT and CDR2 YNNKEL (reference sequence). Losses at the gene ends were 3 bases for V and 10 bases for J; bases not matched to a gene: 8. The DNA of the CDR3 is TGTGCCAGCAGCCAGTCGGACAGGGATCGGTCACCCCTCCACTTT. Protein sequence: CASSQSDRDRSPLHF. Together with reference TRBV3-1 and TRBJ1-6, the CDR3 gives the full variable domain: DTAVSQTPKYLVTQMGNDKSIKCEQNLGHDTMYWYKQDSKKFLKIMFSYNNKELIINETVPNRFSPKSPDKAHLNLHINSLELGDSAVYFCASSQSDRDRSPLHFGNGTRLTVT.

The J gene is TRBJ2-1, the V gene TRBV29-1; D tentatively reads TRBD1 or TRBD2 (5 bases each). Germline CDR1 and CDR2: SQVTM and ANQGSEA. The V end was cut by 7 bases, the J end by 0 bases, with 16 bases between. The CDR3 loop spans 15 amino acids. CDR3 in amino acids: CSAGGEGHSYNEQFF. As DNA, the CDR3 is TGCAGCGCTGGGGGAGAGGGGCACTCCTACAATGAGCAGTTCTTC.

This clonotype was picked up a small number of times. The CDR3 sequence: CASSGGRGANEQFF. CDR3 nucleotides: TGCGCCAGCAGTGGCGGGAGAGGGGCAAATGAGCAGTTCTTC. The V and J genes are TRBV5-1 and TRBJ2-1, with 7 bases matching TRBD2. After removal of 5 bases from V and 7 bases from J, the junction contained 9 bases not matched to a gene. The CDR3 loop spans 14 amino acids. Germline values: CDR1 SGHRS, CDR2 YFSETQ. Full variable domain (rest looked up from reference TRBV5-1 and TRBJ2-1): KAGVTQTPRYLIKTRGQQVTLSCSPISGHRSVSWYQQTPGQGLQFLFEYFSETQRNKGNFPGRFSGRQFSNSRSEMNVSTLELGDSALYLCASSGGRGANEQFFGPGTRLTVL.

This clonotype was counted between two and nine times. V gene TRBV7-6 combines with J gene TRBJ2-1, with TRBD2 matching 10 bases. This CDR3 has 18 amino acids. Germline V lookup: CDR1 SGHVS, CDR2 FNYEAQ. The V and J ends lost 1 base and 0 bases, in that order; junction bases with no gene match: 6. The CDR3 nucleotides are TGTGCCAGCAGCTTAGTGCTAGCGGGAGATTACTCCTACAATGAGCAGTTCTTC. This codes for CASSLVLAGDYSYNEQFF.

This chain joins TRBV2 and TRBJ2-5; no reliable D call. This CDR3 has 13 amino acids. Germline V gene sequence: CDR1 SNHLY, CDR2 FYNNEI. Trimming cost V 3 bases and J 2 bases, with 7 bases left between them. The CDR3 region has the DNA TGTGCCAGCAGTGAGCACACACAAGAGACCCAGTACTTC. Translating gives CASSEHTQETQYF.

This clonotype was detected a few times. The rearrangement joins TRBV6-5 to TRBJ2-1; the D gene is possibly TRBD1 (8 bases). The germline gives CDR1 MNHEY, CDR2 SVGAGI. CDR3 length equals 15 residues. The V end was cut by 2 bases, the J end by 8 bases, with 16 bases between. Here the CDR3 reads CASSYLYRGRDEQFF. For the CDR3, the DNA is TGTGCCAGCAGTTACCTGTACAGGGGGAGGGATGAGCAGTTCTTC.

The chain carries TRBV4-2 and TRBJ2-7; unclear D gene. Germline loops: CDR1 LGHNA, CDR2 YNFKEQ. CDR3 size: 15 residues. Trimming left V 3 bases short and J 2 bases short, with 14 bases between. The CDR3 bases are TGTGCCAGCAGCCACCGAATAGCAGCCCCCTACGAGCAGTACTTC. Amino acids: CASSHRIAAPYEQYF.

The sample holds a few counts of this clonotype. V is TRBV5-8 and J is TRBJ2-5, with 7 bases aligning to TRBD2. CDR3 size: 15 residues. Germline loops: CDR1 SGHTS, CDR2 YDEGEE. V lost 4 bases and J lost 5; bases outside the gene matches: 11. Written as DNA, the CDR3 is TGTGCCAGCAGCCTAGGACTCAGGGAGGGTGAGACCCAGTACTTC. Its translation is CASSLGLREGETQYF.

This clonotype was picked up a small number of times. The V call is TRBV9, the J call TRBJ2-7, with a tentative D call TRBD1 (5 bases). Germline CDR1 reads SGDLS; CDR2 reads YYNGEE. Between the trimmed V and J ends, which lost 1 base and 4 bases, there was a span of 12 bases. The CDR3 has 14 amino acids. The CDR3 nucleotides read TGTGCCAGCAGCGTAACAGGAACGACGTACGAGCAGTACTTC. Amino acids: CASSVTGTTYEQYF.

The chain links TRBV18 to TRBJ2-2; D gene unclear. The V gene lost 6 bases and the J gene lost 0 bases, with 14 bases spanning the gap. Germline V gene sequence: CDR1 KGHSH, CDR2 LQKENI. The length of the CDR3 is 16 residues. The DNA for the CDR3 is TGTGCCAGCTCGAACGCGCCAGTTGCGAACACCGGGGAGCTGTTTTTT. This translates into CASSNAPVANTGELFF.

This rearrangement joins TRBV5-1 to TRBJ1-1; TRBD1 agrees at 11 bases. Per germline, CDR1 SGHRS and CDR2 YFSETQ. The CDR3 runs to 18 residues. Trimming at V came to 4 bases and at J to 0 bases, leaving 11 bases not matched to a gene. CDR3 bases: TGCGCCAGCAGCCCCCGGGACAGGGGGTTCGGAATGAACACTGAAGCTTTCTTT. This encodes CASSPRDRGFGMNTEAFF.

The V gene is TRBV11-2, the J gene TRBJ2-7; D possibly matches TRBD1 or TRBD2 (5 bases each). The CDR3 is made up of 12 amino acids. CDR1 and CDR2 (germline): SGHAT, FQNNGV. V was clipped by 7 bases and J by 4 bases, with 11 bases between them. CDR3 DNA: TGTGCCAGCACCCAAGAGGGGTACGAGCAGTACTTC. The encoded protein is CASTQEGYEQYF.

The chain has TRBV30 and TRBJ1-5, with D possibly being TRBD1 (6 bases). The CDR3 runs to 12 residues. The germline V gene has CDR1 GTSNPN and CDR2 SVGIG (reference sequence). Trimming took 8 bases from V and 6 from J, leaving 14 bases between them. In nucleotides, the CDR3 is TGTGCCGGCCACAGGGAGGGTCAGCCCCAGCATTTT. This translates into CAGHREGQPQHF.

This clonotype was detected only a few times. V usage is TRBV7-9 and J usage is TRBJ2-3, with unresolved D. Trimming removed 5 bases from V and 4 bases from J, with 13 bases in between. The CDR3 runs 14 residues. Germline CDR1 is SEHNR and CDR2 is FQNEAQ (reference sequence). The CDR3 DNA sequence: TGTGCCAGCAGCCTGGGAAGGACCTCAGATACGCAGTATTTT. As protein: CASSLGRTSDTQYF.

The rearrangement uses TRBV11-2 and TRBJ1-5, with TRBD1 as a possible D gene (6 bases). The germline V gene encodes CDR1 SGHAT and CDR2 FQNNGV. Between the trimmed V and J ends, which lost 1 base and 3 bases, there was a span of 10 bases. The CDR3 extends over 15 amino acids. The CDR3 DNA is TGTGCCAGCAGCTTAGGAGGGACATACAATCAGCCCCAGCATTTT. Its translation: CASSLGGTYNQPQHF.